The 10 T cell receptor beta chains below all came from one sample that was sequenced in a study of blood T cell repertoires in COVID-19. Measured with immunoSEQ multiplex PCR; TCRdb has only the in-frame clones, and not every one. The sample consists of some 270,000 clones, about 87% of them appearing once. The sample consisted of PBMCs or T cells enriched from blood (not recorded which). The receptors shown here come from a woman aged 25-40 years with acute COVID-19.

The chain uses TRBV5-1 and TRBJ2-1, with 10 bases identical to TRBD2. This CDR3 is 17 amino acids long. Germline trimming cut 4 bases from V and 1 base from J; bases unmatched to any gene: 8. Germline assignment: CDR1 SGHRS and CDR2 YFSETQ. The CDR3 here is CASSPVFSGRSYNEQFF. The CDR3 nucleotides are TGCGCCAGCAGCCCGGTCTTTAGCGGGAGGTCCTACAATGAGCAGTTCTTC.

This clone was found once. The chain uses TRBV30 and TRBJ1-2; TRBD1 is a possible D gene (6 bases). CDR1 GTSNPN and CDR2 SVGIG come from the germline V gene (reference sequence). The CDR3 consists of 13 residues. Trimming took 3 bases from V and 7 from J, leaving 15 bases between them. The CDR3 loop is CAWRIGAGVGYTF. The CDR3 DNA sequence: TGTGCCTGGAGAATAGGGGCAGGGGTTGGCTACACCTTC.

The V and J genes are TRBV3-1 (or the pseudogene TRBV3-2) and TRBJ2-1; TRBD1 aligns across 7 bases. From germline, CDR1 is LGHDT and CDR2 YNNKEL (reference sequence). This CDR3 spans 16 amino acids. The V gene end was trimmed by 2 bases and the J gene end by 0 bases; junction bases not matched to a gene: 4. In DNA form, the CDR3 reads TGTGCCAGCAGCCAACAGACAGGGTCCTCCTACAATGAGCAGTTCTTC. Protein: CASSQQTGSSYNEQFF.

The chain has TRBV9 and TRBJ2-7, with D perhaps TRBD1 (6 bases). V lost 0 bases and J lost 0, with 10 bases in between. Germline CDR1 and CDR2: SGDLS and YYNGEE. This CDR3 is built from 15 residues. As DNA, the CDR3 is TGTGCCAGCAGCGTAGCAGGGGTGAGCTCCTACGAGCAGTACTTC. Protein sequence: CASSVAGVSSYEQYF.

DNA for the CDR3: TGTGCCAGCAGCCTCGTTACGAACACCGGGGAGCTGTTTTTT. It codes for CASSLVTNTGELFF. The J gene is TRBJ2-2, the V gene TRBV14; D unresolved. Germline-derived CDR1 and CDR2 are SGHDN and FVKESK. V was cut by 4 bases and J by 0 bases, with 6 bases left in between. This CDR3 is built from 14 residues.

The chain joins TRBV5-5 to TRBJ1-1, with D possibly TRBD1 on 6 matching bases. Germline V gene sequence: CDR1 SGHKS, CDR2 YYEKEE (reference sequence). The CDR3 loop spans 15 amino acids. V lost 3 bases, J lost 0 bases, and 12 bases lay in between. CDR3 DNA sequence: TGTGCCAGCAGCTCCTGGACAGTCATGAACACTGAAGCTTTCTTT. Its translation: CASSSWTVMNTEAFF.

DNA for the CDR3: TGTGCCAGCAGCGTAACAGGGGGCCTCTACAATGAGCAGTTCTTC. This sequence encodes CASSVTGGLYNEQFF. J is TRBJ2-1 and V is TRBV9; 9 bases fit TRBD1. Germline CDR1 SGDLS, CDR2 YYNGEE. The J segment lost 3 bases and the V segment lost 1 base, leaving 2 bases of the junction unmatched. This CDR3 has 15 residues. Full variable domain (rest looked up from reference TRBV9 and TRBJ2-1): DSGVTQTPKHLITATGQRVTLRCSPRSGDLSVYWYQQSLDQGLQFLIQYYNGEERAKGNILERFSAQQFPDLHSELNLSSLELGDSALYFCASSVTGGLYNEQFFGPGTRLTVL.

The gene calls are TRBV3-1 (or the pseudogene TRBV3-2) and TRBJ2-7, with D tentatively TRBD1 (5 bases). CDR1 and CDR2 (germline): LGHDT, YNNKEL (reference sequence). V was trimmed by 1 base and J by 6 bases, leaving 19 bases between them. This CDR3 is 16 amino acids long. CDR3 sequence (DNA): TGTGCCAGCAGCCAAGCCCCGACTGGGGCGTATGGCGAGCAGTACTTC. This codes for CASSQAPTGAYGEQYF.

The rearrangement joins TRBV6-5 to TRBJ2-7; 7 positions agree with TRBD1. From germline, CDR1 is MNHEY and CDR2 SVGAGI. The CDR3 has 12 amino acids. J gave up 5 bases and V 5 bases, and 3 bases lay outside the gene matches. The CDR3 sequence: CASSPTGNEQYF. CDR3 sequence (DNA): TGTGCCAGCAGTCCGACAGGGAACGAGCAGTACTTC.

The V and J genes are TRBV3-1 (or the pseudogene TRBV3-2) and TRBJ1-1; the D is unclear. V gave up 3 bases and J gave up 1 base, with 12 bases separating them. CDR3 length: 15 amino acids. Germline-derived CDR1 and CDR2 are LGHDT and YNNKEL (reference sequence). CDR3 region: CASSHQTSANTEAFF. The CDR3, as DNA: TGTGCCAGCAGCCACCAGACATCAGCGAACACTGAAGCTTTCTTT.